The clone carrying this TCR beta chain was seen ten or more times. The CDR3 covers 13 residues. With 7 bases clipped from V and 2 bases from J, the junction kept 1 base outside the gene matches. The V gene's germline CDR1 is MRHNA and CDR2 SNTAGT. RNA transcripts yielded amplified TCR beta CDR3 regions. The primer set for the first-round RT-PCR of the TCR CDR3 was HTBI. TCRdb processed the multiplex PCR reads anew with MiXCR; each CDR3 protein has one entry. Among under 250,000 distinct CDR3 sequences, 24% were seen once, and the ten largest hold 35%. Disease duration was under 3 months in the ophthalmopathy patients, who also had a Clinical Activity Score of at least 3 and a NOSPECS grade of at least 4. The data belong to a study of T cells in Graves' hyperthyroidism and ophthalmopathy. Study information: Peripheral blood was collected at initial diagnosis, before any treatment.

What was sequenced was blood. The TCR sequence derives from a woman in her thirties or forties with Graves' ophthalmopathy. The chain recombines TRBV6-4 with TRBJ2-2, with TRBD2 matching 7 bases. The CDR3 here is CASKRDNTGELFF. The CDR3, as DNA: TGTGCCAGCAAGCGGGATAACACCGGGGAGCTGTTTTTT.